Each of the 10 T cell receptor beta chains below was sequenced from the same sample in a study of blood T cell repertoires in COVID-19. Clones were read by immunoSEQ multiplex PCR, and TCRdb kept only the in-frame ones, dropping some. The profile shows 240,000 or so clones, 70% to 85% of them singletons. Material for sequencing was peripheral blood. The source is a woman over 75 with acute or convalescent COVID-19.

The CDR3 spells CASSDGGTGKETQYF. The CDR3 DNA follows: TGTGCCAGCAGTGATGGTGGGACAGGGAAAGAGACCCAGTACTTC. This rearrangement joins TRBV25-1 to TRBJ2-5, with TRBD1 identical over 9 bases. The V gene's germline CDR1 is MGHDK and CDR2 SYGVNS. The CDR3 is 15 residues long. The V segment lost 3 bases and the J segment 3 bases; nucleotides outside the gene matches: 5.

The chain employs TRBV6-5 and TRBJ1-2; 9 bases are a match to TRBD1. CDR1 is MNHEY and CDR2 is SVGAGI in the germline V gene. After removal of 2 bases from V and 7 bases from J, the junction contained 5 bases not matched to a gene. The CDR3 covers 14 residues. CDR3 sequence: CASSYDTGGLGYTF. CDR3 nucleotide sequence: TGTGCCAGCAGTTACGACACAGGGGGCCTTGGCTACACCTTC.

This chain uses TRBV9 with TRBJ1-2; 10 nucleotides match TRBD1. With V trimmed by 3 bases and J by 5 bases, 10 bases remained unmatched. In germline, CDR1 is SGDLS, CDR2 YYNGEE. This CDR3 is 16 amino acids long. CDR3 in amino acids: CASSARGDRGKYGYTF. The DNA of the CDR3 is TGTGCCAGCAGCGCGCGAGGGGACAGGGGAAAGTATGGCTACACCTTC.

This clone is labeled as medium-sized. The CDR3 protein is CASSLVTIYTGELFF. Written as DNA, the CDR3 is TGTGCCAGCAGCTTAGTAACTATTTACACCGGGGAGCTGTTTTTT. The chain carries TRBV7-9 and TRBJ2-2, with D uncertain. This CDR3 contains 15 residues. The V end was cut by 1 base, the J end by 3 bases, with 9 bases between. CDR1 is SEHNR, CDR2 FQNEAQ, per germline (reference sequence). Together with reference TRBV7-9 and TRBJ2-2, the CDR3 gives the full variable domain: DTGVSQNPRHKITKRGQNVTFRCDPISEHNRLYWYRQTLGQGPEFLTYFQNEAQLEKSRLLSDRFSAERPKGSFSTLEIQRTEQGDSAMYLCASSLVTIYTGELFFGEGSRLTVL.

This chain uses TRBV7-2 with TRBJ2-5; D is possibly TRBD1 (5 bases). Trimming shortened V by 2 bases and J by 1 base, and 14 bases separated the two germline ends. The CDR3 is 16 residues long. Per germline, CDR1 SGHTA and CDR2 FQGNSA. The DNA for the CDR3 is TGTGCCAGCAGCTTAAATCTTCCAGGGCGCCAAGAGACCCAGTACTTC. This sequence encodes CASSLNLPGRQETQYF. Full variable domain (rest looked up from reference TRBV7-2 and TRBJ2-5): GAGVSQSPSNKVTEKGKDVELRCDPISGHTALYWYRQSLGQGLEFLIYFQGNSAPDKSGLPSDRFSAERTGGSVSTLTIQRTQQEDSAVYLCASSLNLPGRQETQYFGPGTRLLVL.

The gene calls are TRBV3-1 (or the pseudogene TRBV3-2) and TRBJ2-5, with D unresolved. This CDR3 spans 16 amino acids. CDR1 LGHDT and CDR2 YNNKEL come from the germline V gene (reference sequence). Trimming removed 4 bases from V and 1 base from J, with 16 bases in between. The CDR3 bases are TGTGCCAGCAGCCTAAGTCGAACAGTGATCCAAGAGACCCAGTACTTC. Translation: CASSLSRTVIQETQYF.

This chain links TRBV7-2 with TRBJ1-5; D remains ambiguous. The CDR3 is 15 amino acids. Between the trimmed V and J ends, which lost 2 bases and 0 bases, there was a span of 8 bases. From germline, CDR1 is SGHTA and CDR2 FQGNSA. The CDR3 DNA reads as TGTGCCAGCAGCTTATACAGAGATAGCAATCAGCCCCAGCATTTT. Its translation is CASSLYRDSNQPQHF.

J is TRBJ1-2 and V is TRBV12-3 or TRBV12-4; D not certain. This CDR3 has 12 residues. Trimming cost V 6 bases and J 8 bases, with 13 bases left between them. The CDR3 region has the DNA TGTGCCAGCAGACAAAACCTAGTCGGCTACACCTTC. This translates into CASRQNLVGYTF.

The J gene is TRBJ1-2, the V gene TRBV6-5; no clear D. Trimming shortened V by 6 bases and J by 0 bases, and 11 bases separated the two germline ends. The CDR3 is 14 amino acids. Germline values: CDR1 MNHEY, CDR2 SVGAGI. CDR3 region: CASRTTGSNYGYTF. The CDR3, as DNA: TGTGCCAGCAGAACGACGGGGTCTAACTATGGCTACACCTTC.

This clone was observed a single time. The chain carries TRBV2 and TRBJ1-5, with TRBD1 identical over 9 bases. This CDR3 is 15 amino acids long. Germline CDR1 reads SNHLY; CDR2 reads FYNNEI. V dropped 6 bases and J dropped 2; count of bases not matched to a gene: 5. The CDR3 loop reads CASSPRDRGNQPQHF. As DNA, the CDR3 is TGTGCCAGCAGCCCCCGGGACAGGGGCAATCAGCCCCAGCATTTT.